Reported below is one TCR beta chain. What it binds is unknown. The sample belongs to a study of CD8+ T cells in alopecia areata. Study-wide results and limits: The study found that many expanded lesional clones persisted in scalp and blood during tofacitinib.

CDR3 length: 13 residues. In germline, CDR1 is SGHVS, CDR2 FQNEAQ. The V and J ends lost 4 bases and 4 bases respectively, with 10 bases between them. The treatment: oral pan-JAK inhibitor, 5-10 mg twice daily. Isolated RNA was reverse transcribed into cDNA used as the sequencing template. The data were produced by immunoSEQ multiplex PCR, yet TCRdb's version contains in-frame clones alone and is incomplete. This table holds nearly 95,000 clones, approximately 70% found once. The chain links TRBV7-8 to TRBJ1-1; D unresolved. This receptor was obtained from a human donor with alopecia areata. The sequencing used CD8+ T cells sorted from blood, collected between weeks 44 and 45, from a patient treated with tofacitinib. The CDR3 DNA reads TGTGCCAGCAGCTGGCCGGAGGGCACTGAAGCTTTCTTT. Translating gives CASSWPEGTEAFF.